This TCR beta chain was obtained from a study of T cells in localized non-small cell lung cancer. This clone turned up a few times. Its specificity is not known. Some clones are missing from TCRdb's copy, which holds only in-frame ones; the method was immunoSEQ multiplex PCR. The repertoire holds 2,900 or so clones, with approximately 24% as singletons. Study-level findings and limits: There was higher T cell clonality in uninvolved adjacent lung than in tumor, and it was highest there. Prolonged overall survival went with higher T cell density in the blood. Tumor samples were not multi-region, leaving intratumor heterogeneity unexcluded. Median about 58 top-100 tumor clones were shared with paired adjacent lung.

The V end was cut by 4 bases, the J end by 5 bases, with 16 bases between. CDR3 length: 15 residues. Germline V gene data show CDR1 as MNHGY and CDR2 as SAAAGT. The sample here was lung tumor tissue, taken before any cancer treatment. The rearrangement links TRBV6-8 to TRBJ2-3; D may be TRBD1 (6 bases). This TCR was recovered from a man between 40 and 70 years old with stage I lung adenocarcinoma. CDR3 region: CASSLQGWIGDTQYF. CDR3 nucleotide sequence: TGTGCCAGCAGTTTACAGGGTTGGATTGGAGATACGCAGTATTTT.